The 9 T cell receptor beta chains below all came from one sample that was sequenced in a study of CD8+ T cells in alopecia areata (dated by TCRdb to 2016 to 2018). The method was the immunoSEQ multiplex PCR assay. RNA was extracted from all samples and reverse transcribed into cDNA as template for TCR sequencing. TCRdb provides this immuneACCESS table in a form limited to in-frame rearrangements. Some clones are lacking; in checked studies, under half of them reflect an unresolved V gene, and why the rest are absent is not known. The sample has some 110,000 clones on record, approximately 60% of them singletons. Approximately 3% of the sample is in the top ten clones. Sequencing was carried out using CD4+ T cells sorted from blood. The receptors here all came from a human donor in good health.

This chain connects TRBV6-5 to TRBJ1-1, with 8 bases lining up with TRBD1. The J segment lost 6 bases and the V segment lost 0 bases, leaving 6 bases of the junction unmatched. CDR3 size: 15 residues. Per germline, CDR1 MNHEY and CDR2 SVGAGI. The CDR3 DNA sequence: TGTGCCAGCAGTTACTCTCAGGGGGCGCGATCTGAAGCTTTCTTT. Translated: CASSYSQGARSEAFF.

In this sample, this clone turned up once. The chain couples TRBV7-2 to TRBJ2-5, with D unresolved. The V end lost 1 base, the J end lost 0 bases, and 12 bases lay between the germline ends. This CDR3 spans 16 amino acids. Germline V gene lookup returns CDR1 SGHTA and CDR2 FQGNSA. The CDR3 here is CASSLELSVNQETQYF. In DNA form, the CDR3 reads TGTGCCAGCAGCTTAGAGTTGTCGGTGAACCAAGAGACCCAGTACTTC.

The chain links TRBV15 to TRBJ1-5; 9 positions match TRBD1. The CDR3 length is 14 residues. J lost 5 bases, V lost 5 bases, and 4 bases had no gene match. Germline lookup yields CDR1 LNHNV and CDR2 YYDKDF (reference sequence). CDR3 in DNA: TGTGCCACCAGCTTTGGGACAGGGTATCAGCCCCAGCATTTT. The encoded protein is CATSFGTGYQPQHF.

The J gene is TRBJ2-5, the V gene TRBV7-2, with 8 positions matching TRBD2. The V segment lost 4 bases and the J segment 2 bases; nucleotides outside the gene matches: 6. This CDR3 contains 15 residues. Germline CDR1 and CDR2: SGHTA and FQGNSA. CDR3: CASSSGGAPQETQYF. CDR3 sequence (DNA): TGTGCCAGCAGCTCCGGGGGGGCACCACAAGAGACCCAGTACTTC.

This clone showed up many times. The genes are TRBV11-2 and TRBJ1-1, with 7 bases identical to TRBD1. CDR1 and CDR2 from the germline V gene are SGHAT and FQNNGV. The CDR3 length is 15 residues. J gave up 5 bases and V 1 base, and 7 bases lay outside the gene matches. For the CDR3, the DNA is TGTGCCAGCAGCTTAGGCAGACAGGGTTTGACTGAAGCTTTCTTT. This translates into CASSLGRQGLTEAFF.

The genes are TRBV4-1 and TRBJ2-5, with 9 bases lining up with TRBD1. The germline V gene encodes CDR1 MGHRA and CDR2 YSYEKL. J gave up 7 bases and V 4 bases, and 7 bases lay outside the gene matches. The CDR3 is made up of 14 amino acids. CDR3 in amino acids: CASSPTGGLGTQYF. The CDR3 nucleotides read TGCGCCAGCAGCCCCACAGGGGGCTTGGGGACCCAGTACTTC.

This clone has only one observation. The CDR3 DNA reads as TGTGCCTGTGGGACAGGGGTACCTGGAAACACCATATATTTT. Translation gives CACGTGVPGNTIYF. The J gene is TRBJ1-3, the V gene TRBV30; TRBD1 matches 10 bases. Germline V gene data show CDR1 as GTSNPN and CDR2 as SVGIG (reference sequence). The CDR3 runs 14 residues. V shed 6 bases, J shed 2 bases, and the junction held 4 bases outside the gene matches.

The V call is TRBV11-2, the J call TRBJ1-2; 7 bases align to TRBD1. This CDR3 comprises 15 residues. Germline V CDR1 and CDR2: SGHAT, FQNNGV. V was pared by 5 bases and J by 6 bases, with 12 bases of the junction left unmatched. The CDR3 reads CASSISLRQGNGYTF. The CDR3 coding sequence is TGTGCCAGCAGCATCTCCCTCAGACAGGGTAATGGCTACACCTTC.

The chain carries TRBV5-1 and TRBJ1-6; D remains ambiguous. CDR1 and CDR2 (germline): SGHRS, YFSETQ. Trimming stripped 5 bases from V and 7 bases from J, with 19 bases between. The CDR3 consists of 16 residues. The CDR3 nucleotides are TGCGCCAGCAGACCCTCGTTAGGCCTACAGAATTCACCCCTCCACTTT. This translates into CASRPSLGLQNSPLHF.